The rows below give T cell receptor beta chains drawn from one sample of a study of Graves' ophthalmopathy and Graves' hyperthyroidism. TCRdb reprocessed the multiplex PCR reads via MiXCR and lists one record per CDR3 protein. The repertoire consists of about 210,000 distinct CDR3 sequences, with 25% to 30% occurring once and the leading ten covering about 9.3%. The specimen sequenced was peripheral blood. Every receptor here comes from a middle-aged man with Graves' ophthalmopathy. CDR3s include the opening cysteine and the closing phenylalanine or tryptophan. Fields, in order: J gene, V gene, clone size, D gene, CDR3 DNA, CDR3 protein. D genes are given only for firm matches. Size is stated for part of the rows, as once, few or many counts, or as a class when the clone is expanded.

TRBJ2-4,TRBV28,-,-,TGTGCCAGCAGTTCAAATATCCCCCGGACCGGGCCAATGACCAAAAACATTCAGTACTTC,CASSSNIPRTGPMTKNIQYF
TRBJ2-5,TRBV2,many,-,TGTGCCAGCAGTGACAACAGGGCACCAGGGACCCAGTACTTC,CASSDNRAPGTQYF
TRBJ2-7,TRBV29-1,many,TRBD1,TGCAGCGTTGATATCCTCGGGACAGGGCGCGAGCAGTACTTC,CSVDILGTGREQYF
TRBJ2-2,TRBV6-2/TRBV6-3,-,TRBD2,TGTGCCAGCAGCAAAAGCGGGACCGACACCGGGGAGCTGTTTTTT,CASSKSGTDTGELFF
TRBJ2-4,TRBV27,many,-,TGTGCCAGCAGTTTATCACCAGGGATTATGGGAAACATTCAGTACTTC,CASSLSPGIMGNIQYF
TRBJ2-4,TRBV7-8,-,TRBD1,TGTGCCAGCAGCCCCCGGGACAGCCGAAAAAACATTCAGTACTTC,CASSPRDSRKNIQYF
TRBJ2-6,TRBV20-1,many,-,TGCAGTGCTAGCGGCGGCTCTGGGGCCAACGTCCTGACTTTC,CSASGGSGANVLTF
TRBJ2-7,TRBV10-2,many,TRBD2,TGCGCCAGCAGTGCTGGAGGACTAGCATCCTACGAGCAGTACTTC,CASSAGGLASYEQYF
TRBJ1-6,TRBV14,many,TRBD1,TGTGCCAGCAGCCGAGCACCGGGACAGGGGGCGAGTTCACCCCTCCACTTT,CASSRAPGQGASSPLHF
TRBJ1-1,TRBV27,many,-,TGTGCCAGCAGTTTATCGGCCAGGGGGAACACTGAAGCTTTCTTT,CASSLSARGNTEAFF
TRBJ2-3,TRBV12-3/TRBV12-4,many,TRBD2,TGTGCCAGCAGCCTAGAGGTAGCGGGCGGCACAGATACGCAGTATTTT,CASSLEVAGGTDTQYF
TRBJ1-1,TRBV27,many,TRBD1,TGTGCCAGCATCGGGACAGGGGGCACTGAAGCTTTCTTT,CASIGTGGTEAFF
TRBJ1-5,TRBV30,many,-,TGTGCCTGGAGTGTACGGGGTTATCAGCCCCAGCATTTT,CAWSVRGYQPQHF
TRBJ2-7,TRBV5-1,many,TRBD1,TGTGCCAGCAGTGGGACAGGGGGTTTCTACGAGCAGTACTTC,CASSGTGGFYEQYF
TRBJ1-1,TRBV3-1,many,TRBD1,TGTGCCAGCAGCCAAGCAGGGGGGATCACTGAAGCTTTCTTT,CASSQAGGITEAFF
TRBJ1-5,TRBV12-3/TRBV12-4,-,-,TGTGCCTCCCGGCGGGGGGCGATTTATAGCAATCAGCCCCAGCATTTT,CASRRGAIYSNQPQHF
TRBJ2-7,TRBV19,few,-,TGTGCCAGTAGTTCGACAGCTTGGGCGGGTGTCAACGAGCAGTACTTC,CASSSTAWAGVNEQYF
TRBJ1-3,TRBV27,-,-,TGTGCCAGCGCCTTGACGCCTGGCTCTGGAAACACCATATATTTT,CASALTPGSGNTIYF
TRBJ1-2,TRBV6-5,-,-,TGTGCCAGCAGTTCACCGGGCCTCCTAAGACACACCTTC,CASSSPGLLRHTF
TRBJ2-7,TRBV28,-,TRBD2,TGTGCCAGCAGTCAATCGACTAGCGGCAGCTCCTACGAGCAGTACTTC,CASSQSTSGSSYEQYF
TRBJ2-5,TRBV28,many,-,TGTGCCAGCAGTCCGTTTCCCAGTTATCAGGCCGGGGGGACCCAGTACTTC,CASSPFPSYQAGGTQYF
TRBJ2-7,TRBV6-2/TRBV6-3,once,TRBD1,TGTGCCAGCAGGAGGGACAGGGACGGCGAGCAGTACTTC,CASRRDRDGEQYF
TRBJ1-3,TRBV12-3/TRBV12-4,many,TRBD1,TGTGCCAGCAGTTTAGGGACAGGGTGGGACACCATATATTTT,CASSLGTGWDTIYF
TRBJ2-5,TRBV6-2/TRBV6-3,-,-,TGTGCCAGCAGTCCCCGTGGGCGATCAAGCCAAGAGACCCAGTACTTC,CASSPRGRSSQETQYF